This entry lists 8 T cell receptor beta chains sequenced from one sample in a study of blood T cell repertoires in COVID-19. TCRdb keeps only in-frame clones here, not all; method: immunoSEQ multiplex PCR. In the table there are 210,000 or so clones, roughly 87% of which are singletons. The source material was peripheral blood. The receptor set was obtained from a man aged 35-49 years with active or convalescent COVID-19.

The gene calls are TRBV7-3 and TRBJ1-1; a possible D gene is TRBD1 (5 bases). V was shortened by 2 bases and J by 8 bases, with 12 bases between the two germline ends. The germline CDR1 and CDR2 sequences are SGHTA and FQGTGA. CDR3 size: 13 residues. The CDR3 coding sequence is TGTGCCAGCAGCTTAGGGGCCGGTACAGAAGCTTTCTTT. It is translated as CASSLGAGTEAFF.

This clone was observed once. The chain links TRBV9 to TRBJ2-6; weak D call: TRBD1 (6 bases). V lost 3 bases to trimming and J lost 0 bases, with 16 bases between them. The CDR3 has 18 residues. Germline V lookup: CDR1 SGDLS, CDR2 YYNGEE. The CDR3 DNA reads as TGTGCCAGCAGCGACAGTGACAGGCCGATCTCTGGGGCCAACGTCCTGACTTTC. Protein: CASSDSDRPISGANVLTF.

The genes are TRBV7-9 and TRBJ2-1; 11 nucleotides line up with TRBD2. V lost 0 bases, J lost 7 bases, and 5 bases stayed unmatched. CDR1 is SEHNR, CDR2 FQNEAQ, per germline (reference sequence). CDR3 length equals 16 residues. The CDR3: CASSLALAGGGNEQFF. The CDR3 DNA reads as TGTGCCAGCAGCTTAGCCCTAGCGGGAGGTGGAAATGAGCAGTTCTTC.

The chain combines TRBV2 with TRBJ2-7, with a tentative D call TRBD2 (6 bases). V lost 10 bases and J 4 bases, leaving 20 bases between the germline ends. CDR3 length equals 14 residues. Germline V lookup: CDR1 SNHLY, CDR2 FYNNEI. CDR3 region: CATAGTSEGYEQYF. Here the CDR3 DNA reads TGTGCCACAGCCGGGACTTCAGAGGGGTACGAGCAGTACTTC.

The chain recombines TRBV11-2 with TRBJ2-2, with 8 bases that match TRBD1. The CDR3 spans 15 residues. V was pared by 5 bases and J by 3 bases, with 5 bases of the junction left unmatched. Germline loops: CDR1 SGHAT, CDR2 FQNNGV. In nucleotides, the CDR3 is TGTGCCAGCAGCCCGGGACAGGAATACACCGGGGAGCTGTTTTTT. Translation: CASSPGQEYTGELFF.

This clone has only one observation. The gene calls are TRBV14 and TRBJ2-2; D remains ambiguous. CDR1 and CDR2 (germline): SGHDN, FVKESK. V was shortened by 4 bases and J by 3 bases, with 6 bases between the two germline ends. This CDR3 is built from 13 residues. The CDR3 nucleotides read TGTGCCAGCAGCCCACAGTACACCGGGGAGCTGTTTTTT. Protein product: CASSPQYTGELFF.

V is TRBV9 and J is TRBJ2-1, with TRBD2 matching over 13 bases. The germline V gene encodes CDR1 SGDLS and CDR2 YYNGEE. The CDR3 extends over 14 amino acids. V trimming: 4 bases; J trimming: 11 bases; junction bases outside the gene matches: 6. CDR3 amino acids: CASSFGTSGAKQFF. In DNA form, the CDR3 reads TGTGCCAGCAGCTTTGGGACTAGCGGGGCCAAGCAGTTCTTC.

The chain combines TRBV9 with TRBJ2-7; 11 positions match TRBD1. V trimming: 4 bases; J trimming: 5 bases; junction bases outside the gene matches: 5. CDR1 and CDR2 from the germline V gene are SGDLS and YYNGEE. The CDR3 contains 14 residues. The CDR3 loop reads CASSYGQGADEQYF. The CDR3, as DNA: TGTGCCAGCAGCTACGGACAGGGGGCTGACGAGCAGTACTTC.